These T cell receptor beta chains were read from a single sample in a study of blood T cell repertoires in COVID-19. Clones were read by immunoSEQ multiplex PCR, and TCRdb kept only the in-frame ones, dropping some. Among tens of thousands of clones listed, approximately 89% were seen once. Sequencing input: peripheral blood. These receptors all stem from a man aged 45-65 years with acute or convalescent COVID-19. CDR3s include the opening cysteine and the closing phenylalanine or tryptophan. Each record gives: J gene, clone size, V gene, CDR3 protein. The size entry is marked missing in some rows and otherwise reads once, few, many or a size class.

TRBJ1-4	-	TRBV5-1	CASSFAPSATNEKLFF
TRBJ1-2	-	TRBV7-2	CASSSQTDYGYTF
TRBJ1-2	-	TRBV29-1	CSVDDRGGDGYTF
TRBJ1-1	-	TRBV6-4	CASRTGTGGEAFF
TRBJ1-2	-	TRBV4-2	CASSQVGGNTYGYTF
TRBJ2-7	-	TRBV5-1	CASSLRQGATYEQYF
TRBJ1-1	-	TRBV6-4	CASSVGGNTEAFF
TRBJ2-1	-	TRBV4-1	CASSPQGGGWDEQFF
TRBJ1-1	-	TRBV9	CASSDDRGQTEAFF
TRBJ1-4	-	TRBV15	CATSRDMDRLAREGREKLFF
TRBJ1-2	-	TRBV28	CASRGGTGGPVNYGYTF
TRBJ2-5	-	TRBV6-4	CASSPDRGETQYF
TRBJ2-1	-	TRBV7-2	CASSLTGEQFF
TRBJ1-1	-	TRBV5-1	CASSLSVSWETEAFF
TRBJ2-7	-	TRBV6-5	CASRLQGEVYEQYF
TRBJ1-1	-	TRBV5-1	CASSSLGQGGSVNTEAFF
TRBJ1-2	-	TRBV30	CAWTSGQGNYGYTF
TRBJ1-5	few	TRBV7-8	CASSPRTGNNQPQHF
TRBJ2-7	-	TRBV28	CASSLTFNEQYF
TRBJ1-2	-	TRBV10-3	CAISGDRDSFYGYTF
TRBJ2-1	-	TRBV7-2	CASSLGLAGYNEQFF
TRBJ2-2	-	TRBV9	CASSVTGTGELFF
TRBJ2-7	-	TRBV5-6	CASSLGQVLYEQYF
TRBJ1-1	-	TRBV7-2	CASSFSGEGTEAFF
TRBJ1-2	-	TRBV5-4	CASTLTGGYGYTF
TRBJ2-5	-	TRBV12-3/TRBV12-4	CASSLGGIETQYF
TRBJ2-1	-	TRBV3-1/TRBV3-2	CASSQGLAGANEQFF
TRBJ2-4	once	TRBV18	CASSPLWLAKNIQYF
TRBJ1-3	-	TRBV29-1	CSASKLSGNTIYF
TRBJ1-5	-	TRBV19	CASSIGDRGLQPQHF
TRBJ1-3	-	TRBV9	CASSDLSTGSSGNTIYF
TRBJ2-1	-	TRBV9	CASSVQVAGGYNEQFF
TRBJ1-5	once	TRBV20-1	CSASIWQGTTNQPQHF
TRBJ2-7	-	TRBV12-3/TRBV12-4	CASSPWQYF
TRBJ1-2	-	TRBV5-5	CASSFATGDVGGYGYTF
TRBJ1-5	-	TRBV28	CASSFRPGGRAQPQHF
TRBJ1-5	once	TRBV2	CASKEGGSNQPQHF
TRBJ2-3	-	TRBV4-1	CASSQDLSTDTQYF
TRBJ1-2	-	TRBV21-1	CASSKPRAGGGYTF
TRBJ1-3	-	TRBV29-1	CSVLEAGNTIYF
TRBJ1-3	once	TRBV19	CASSTYGTVSGNTIYF
TRBJ1-4	-	TRBV15	CATSRDGQINEKLFF
TRBJ1-3	-	TRBV28	CASSFPQGGNTIYF
TRBJ2-7	-	TRBV11-3	CASSLTGGSYEQYF
TRBJ2-2	-	TRBV14	CASSQDRRATGELFF
TRBJ2-1	-	TRBV6-5	CASSRLAGVSNEQFF
TRBJ1-5	once	TRBV24-1	CATSGQGQPQHF
TRBJ2-7	-	TRBV2	CATGTGTGGYEQYF
TRBJ1-6	-	TRBV10-2	CASSESGQGNSPLHF
TRBJ2-6	-	TRBV19	CASSIDRANVLTF
TRBJ2-3	-	TRBV7-2	CASSFAGRPIDTQYF
TRBJ1-1	-	TRBV30	CAWSRQGNTEAFF
TRBJ1-3	-	TRBV6-1	CASSERGSSGNTIYF
TRBJ1-2	-	TRBV3-1/TRBV3-2	CASTSSGGASGGYTF